This TCR beta chain comes out of a study of T cell responses to AZD1222 COVID-19 vaccine. The germline V gene encodes CDR1 SGHTA and CDR2 FQGNSA. Trimming shortened V by 3 bases and J by 5 bases, and 10 bases separated the two germline ends. The CDR3 contains 14 residues. This clone was detected once. Generated by immunoSEQ multiplex PCR, the TCRdb table keeps only in-frame clones and is missing some. The data show approximately 150,000 clones, with roughly 87% seen just once and around 0.99% held by the top ten. The V gene is TRBV7-2, the J gene TRBJ1-4; no firm D call. Sequenced here: peripheral blood, sampled 28 days after the second AZD1222 dose. This TCR came from an adult who received the AZD1222 COVID-19 vaccine. The CDR3, as DNA: TGTGCCAGCAGCTTTTACGCCTCGAATGAAAAACTGTTTTTT. It is translated as CASSFYASNEKLFF.